Below are 9 T cell receptor beta chains sequenced from a single sample in a study of T cells in Graves' hyperthyroidism and ophthalmopathy (dated by TCRdb to about 2019). Receptors were amplified or captured by multiplex PCR. Sequenced using an Illumina HiSeq 2000. The TCR beta CDR3 regions were amplified from the RNA transcripts. For the first round of RT-PCR on the TCR CDR3, the HTBI primer set was used together with the Qiagen OneStep RT-PCR kit. TCRdb reprocessed the public reads (quality trimming at Q25 with fastp, clone calling with MiXCR) and kept in-frame beta chains. Here each entry gathers all rows of one CDR3 protein and keeps the most common genes and DNA. The sample data list roughly 570,000 distinct CDR3 sequences, and around 46% of these were observed just once. The ten largest clonotypes hold 15% to 20% of the sample. The sequencing sample was made of peripheral blood or thyroid tissue (not recorded which). The receptors shown here come from an adult woman with Graves' disease, either hyperthyroidism or ophthalmopathy (not recorded which).

This chain uses TRBV7-9 with TRBJ2-7; D remains ambiguous. The CDR3 length is 12 residues. V was clipped by 3 bases and J by 4 bases, with 7 bases between them. Germline V gene lookup returns CDR1 SEHNR and CDR2 FQNEAQ (reference sequence). Here the CDR3 DNA reads TGTGCCAGCAGCTTTTTTGAGTACGAGCAGTACTTC. This encodes CASSFFEYEQYF.

This clonotype was seen a handful of times. The V gene is TRBV20-1, the J gene TRBJ2-5; perhaps TRBD2 as D (5 bases). Germline CDR1 is DFQATT and CDR2 is SNEGSKA (reference sequence). V was trimmed by 5 bases and J by 3 bases, leaving 13 bases between them. The CDR3 totals 13 residues. CDR3 protein: CSASRTLKETQYF. CDR3 nucleotide sequence: TGCAGTGCTTCACGGACTCTCAAAGAGACCCAGTACTTC.

The rearrangement links TRBV29-1 to TRBJ2-5, with 8 bases that match TRBD1. In germline, CDR1 is SQVTM, CDR2 ANQGSEA. The CDR3 consists of 14 residues. V lost 3 bases and J lost 4; bases outside the gene matches: 7. The CDR3 DNA is TGCAGCGTTGAGGCAGGGGGCTTGCGAGAGACCCAGTACTTC. Translating gives CSVEAGGLRETQYF.

This chain uses TRBV7-3 with TRBJ1-1; TRBD1 agrees at 7 bases. The CDR3 loop spans 14 amino acids. The J segment lost 11 bases and the V segment lost 4 bases, leaving 13 bases of the junction unmatched. CDR1 and CDR2 (germline): SGHTA, FQGTGA. CDR3 loop: CASSSRQGGEQAFF. CDR3 bases: TGTGCCAGCAGCTCCCGACAGGGTGGAGAGCAGGCTTTCTTT.

V gene TRBV7-1 combines with J gene TRBJ1-2; D unclear. TRBV7-1 is sorted into the ORF group, with uncertain function. The CDR3 extends over 14 amino acids. Trimming removed 5 bases at V and 12 bases at J, with 22 bases between. DNA of the CDR3: TGTGCCAGCAGCCCCCGTGCAGGAAACTATGGACACACCTTC. It codes for CASSPRAGNYGHTF.

The chain couples TRBV7-2 to TRBJ2-5, with a tentative D call TRBD2 (5 bases). In germline, CDR1 is SGHTA, CDR2 FQGNSA. Trimming shortened V by 3 bases and J by 4 bases, and 12 bases separated the two germline ends. This CDR3 contains 14 residues. This chain's CDR3 is CASSFRGRGETQYF. In DNA form, the CDR3 reads TGTGCCAGCAGCTTTCGTGGGAGAGGAGAGACCCAGTACTTC.

This clonotype showed up many times. This rearrangement joins TRBV20-1 to TRBJ2-7, with D perhaps TRBD1 (6 bases). The germline V gene has CDR1 DFQATT and CDR2 SNEGSKA (reference sequence). V was trimmed by 4 bases and J by 6 bases, leaving 19 bases between them. CDR3 size: 14 residues. CDR3 amino acids: CSATWGLKGVEQYF. In DNA form, the CDR3 reads TGCAGTGCTACCTGGGGCCTTAAGGGGGTCGAGCAGTACTTC.

This clonotype was observed many times. The J gene is TRBJ1-2, the V gene TRBV2; the D is unclear. The germline V gene has CDR1 SNHLY and CDR2 FYNNEI. The CDR3 spans 14 residues. Deletions cut 2 bases from V and 7 bases from J, with 14 bases between. The CDR3 DNA sequence: TGTGCCAGCAGTGAATGGTCGGGCGGAGGTGGCTACACCTTC. Encoded protein: CASSEWSGGGGYTF.

This clonotype was detected many times. The chain joins TRBV15 to TRBJ1-2; 8 nucleotides agree with TRBD1. CDR1 and CDR2 (germline): LNHNV, YYDKDF (reference sequence). J lost 7 bases, V lost 1 base, and 5 bases had no gene match. The CDR3 runs to 14 residues. The CDR3 DNA sequence: TGTGCCACCAGCAGAGTGAGACAGGGGATTGGCTACACCTTC. Its translation: CATSRVRQGIGYTF.